This T cell receptor beta chain was recovered during a study of blood T cell repertoires in COVID-19. About the study: T cells, B-cell-depleted T cells, or PBMCs supplied cDNA or gDNA.

Here immunoSEQ multiplex PCR was the method, and the copy in TCRdb shows in-frame clones only, minus some. The sample gives about 40,000 clones, less than 85% of which show up once; approximately 4.1% is in the top ten. The CDR3 consists of 15 residues. CDR1 SNHLY and CDR2 FYNNEI come from the germline V gene. V was clipped by 3 bases and J by 4 bases, with 13 bases between them. The receptor's source is a woman in her sixties or seventies with acute or convalescent COVID-19. The V and J genes are TRBV2 and TRBJ1-5; D uncertain. Sequenced material: peripheral blood. The CDR3 spells CASSDSVGGNQPQHF. The CDR3 DNA reads as TGTGCCAGCAGTGATTCAGTTGGAGGTAATCAGCCCCAGCATTTT.